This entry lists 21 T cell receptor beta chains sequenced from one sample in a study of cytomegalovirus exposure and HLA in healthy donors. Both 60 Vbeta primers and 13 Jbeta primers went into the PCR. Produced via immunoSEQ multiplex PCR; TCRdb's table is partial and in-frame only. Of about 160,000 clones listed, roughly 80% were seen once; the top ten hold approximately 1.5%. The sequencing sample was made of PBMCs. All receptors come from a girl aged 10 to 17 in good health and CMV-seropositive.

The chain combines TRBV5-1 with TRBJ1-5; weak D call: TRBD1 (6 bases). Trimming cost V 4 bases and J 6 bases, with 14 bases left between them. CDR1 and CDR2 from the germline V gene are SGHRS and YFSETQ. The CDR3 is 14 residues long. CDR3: CASSKTGNSQPQHF. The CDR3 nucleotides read TGCGCCAGCAGCAAGACAGGCAACAGTCAGCCCCAGCATTTT.

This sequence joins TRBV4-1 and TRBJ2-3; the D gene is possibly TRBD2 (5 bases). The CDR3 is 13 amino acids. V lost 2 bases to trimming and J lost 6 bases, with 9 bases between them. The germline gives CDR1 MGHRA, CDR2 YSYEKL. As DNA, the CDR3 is TGCGCCAGCAGCCAACGCTCGGGGGATACGCAGTATTTT. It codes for CASSQRSGDTQYF.

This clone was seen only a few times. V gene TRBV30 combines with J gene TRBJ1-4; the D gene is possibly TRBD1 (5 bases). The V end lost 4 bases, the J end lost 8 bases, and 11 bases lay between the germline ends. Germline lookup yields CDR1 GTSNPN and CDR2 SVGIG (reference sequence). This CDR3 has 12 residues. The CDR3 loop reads CAWNGGEEKLFF. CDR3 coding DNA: TGTGCCTGGAACGGGGGGGAGGAAAAACTGTTTTTT.

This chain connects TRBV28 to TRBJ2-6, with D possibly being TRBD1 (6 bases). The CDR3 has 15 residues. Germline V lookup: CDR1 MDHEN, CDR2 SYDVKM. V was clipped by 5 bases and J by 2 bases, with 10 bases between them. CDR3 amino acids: CASSTSGAGANVLTF. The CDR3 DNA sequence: TGTGCCAGCAGTACATCAGGGGCTGGGGCCAACGTCCTGACTTTC.

The CDR3 sequence: CASSGTTGAPYNEQFF. CDR3 DNA sequence: TGCGCCAGCAGTGGTACGACAGGGGCTCCCTACAATGAGCAGTTCTTC. This sequence joins TRBV10-2 and TRBJ2-1, with 8 bases fitting TRBD1. V gave up 4 bases and J gave up 2 bases; unmatched junction bases: 7. Germline V gives CDR1 WSHSY, CDR2 SAAADI. The CDR3 has 16 amino acids.

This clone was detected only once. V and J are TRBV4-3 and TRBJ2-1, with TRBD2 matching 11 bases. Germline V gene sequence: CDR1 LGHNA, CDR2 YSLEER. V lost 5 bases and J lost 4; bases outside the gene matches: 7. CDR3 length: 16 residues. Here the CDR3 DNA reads TGCGCCAGCAGCGACATTAGCGGGGGGGGGTACAATGAGCAGTTCTTC. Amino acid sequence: CASSDISGGGYNEQFF.

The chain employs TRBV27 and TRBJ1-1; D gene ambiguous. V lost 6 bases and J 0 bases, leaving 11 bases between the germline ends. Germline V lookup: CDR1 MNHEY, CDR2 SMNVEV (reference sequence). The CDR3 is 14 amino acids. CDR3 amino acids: CASSRLDMNTEAFF. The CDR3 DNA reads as TGTGCCAGCAGCCGGCTAGATATGAACACTGAAGCTTTCTTT.

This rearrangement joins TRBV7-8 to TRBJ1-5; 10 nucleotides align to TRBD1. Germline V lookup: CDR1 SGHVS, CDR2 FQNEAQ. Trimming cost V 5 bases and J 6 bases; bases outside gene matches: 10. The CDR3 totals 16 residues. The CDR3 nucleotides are TGTGCCAGCAGCCTAGGGACAGGGGTAAGGAGTCAGCCCCAGCATTTT. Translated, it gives CASSLGTGVRSQPQHF.

The CDR3 DNA reads as TGTGCCAGCAGCGTAGCCGGGACAGGGGCCCACGAGCAGTACTTC. It specifies CASSVAGTGAHEQYF. This chain links TRBV9 with TRBJ2-7; 10 bases fit TRBD1. V gave up 0 bases and J gave up 5 bases; unmatched junction bases: 5. CDR3 length equals 15 residues. Germline CDR1 SGDLS, CDR2 YYNGEE. The whole variable domain, remainder taken from reference TRBV9 and TRBJ2-7, is DSGVTQTPKHLITATGQRVTLRCSPRSGDLSVYWYQQSLDQGLQFLIQYYNGEERAKGNILERFSAQQFPDLHSELNLSSLELGDSALYFCASSVAGTGAHEQYFGPGTRLTVT.

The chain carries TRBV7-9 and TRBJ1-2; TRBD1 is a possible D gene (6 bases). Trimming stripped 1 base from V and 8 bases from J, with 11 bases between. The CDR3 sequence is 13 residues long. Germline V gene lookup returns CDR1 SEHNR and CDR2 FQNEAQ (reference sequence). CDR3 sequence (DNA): TGTGCCAGCAGCTTAGACAGGGTTGGCGGCTACACCTTC. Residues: CASSLDRVGGYTF.

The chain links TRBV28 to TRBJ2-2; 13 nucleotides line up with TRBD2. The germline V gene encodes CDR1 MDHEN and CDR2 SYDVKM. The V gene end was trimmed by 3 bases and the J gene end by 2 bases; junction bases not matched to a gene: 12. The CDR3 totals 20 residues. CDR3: CASSLGTSGLAGRNTGELFF. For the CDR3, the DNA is TGTGCCAGCAGTTTGGGGACGTCGGGACTAGCGGGGAGAAACACCGGGGAGCTGTTTTTT.

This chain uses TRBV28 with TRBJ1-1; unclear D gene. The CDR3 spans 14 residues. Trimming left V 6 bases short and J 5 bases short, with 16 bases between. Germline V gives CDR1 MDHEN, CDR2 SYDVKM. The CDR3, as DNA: TGTGCCAGCAGGATACTCGGGAGTTGGACTGAAGCTTTCTTT. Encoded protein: CASRILGSWTEAFF.

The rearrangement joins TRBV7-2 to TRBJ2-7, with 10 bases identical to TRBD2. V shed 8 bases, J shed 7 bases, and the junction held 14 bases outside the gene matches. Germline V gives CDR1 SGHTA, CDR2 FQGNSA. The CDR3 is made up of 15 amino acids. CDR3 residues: CASAPVTSGEGEQYF. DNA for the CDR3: TGTGCCAGCGCTCCAGTTACTAGCGGGGAGGGGGAGCAGTACTTC.

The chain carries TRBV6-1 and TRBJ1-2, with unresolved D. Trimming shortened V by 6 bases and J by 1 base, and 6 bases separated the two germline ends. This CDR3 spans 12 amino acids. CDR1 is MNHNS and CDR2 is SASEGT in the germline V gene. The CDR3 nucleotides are TGTGCCAGCAGCGGGTATAACTATGGCTACACCTTC. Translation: CASSGYNYGYTF.

In DNA form, the CDR3 reads TGCGCCAGCAGCGGGGGGACAGGGGATGGGAACACTGAAGCTTTCTTT. Translation gives CASSGGTGDGNTEAFF. This rearrangement joins TRBV5-1 to TRBJ1-1; 10 bases are shared with TRBD1. V gave up 4 bases and J gave up 1 base; unmatched junction bases: 7. This CDR3 spans 16 amino acids. Germline V gives CDR1 SGHRS, CDR2 YFSETQ.

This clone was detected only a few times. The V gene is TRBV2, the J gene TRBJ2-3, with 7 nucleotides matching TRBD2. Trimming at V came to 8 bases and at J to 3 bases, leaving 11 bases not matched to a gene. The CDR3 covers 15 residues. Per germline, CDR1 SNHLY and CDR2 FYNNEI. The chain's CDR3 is CASWEGGYGTDTQYF. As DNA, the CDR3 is TGTGCCAGCTGGGAGGGAGGATATGGTACAGATACGCAGTATTTT.

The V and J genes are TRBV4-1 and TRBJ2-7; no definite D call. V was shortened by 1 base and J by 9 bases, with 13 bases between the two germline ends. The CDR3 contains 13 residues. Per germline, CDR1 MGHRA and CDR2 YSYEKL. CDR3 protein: CASSQASALTQYF. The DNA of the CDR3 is TGCGCCAGCAGCCAAGCGTCGGCACTAACGCAGTACTTC.

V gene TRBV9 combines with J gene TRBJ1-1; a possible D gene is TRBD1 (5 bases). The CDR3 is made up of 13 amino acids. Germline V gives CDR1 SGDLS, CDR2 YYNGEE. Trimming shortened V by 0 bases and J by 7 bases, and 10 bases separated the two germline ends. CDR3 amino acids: CASSVGVQGEAFF. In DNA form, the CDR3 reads TGTGCCAGCAGCGTAGGGGTTCAGGGTGAAGCTTTCTTT.

As DNA, the CDR3 is TGTGCCAGCAGTGACGGATGGACAGTAACTAACTATGGCTACACCTTC. This sequence encodes CASSDGWTVTNYGYTF. The J gene is TRBJ1-2, the V gene TRBV28; TRBD1 is a possible D gene (6 bases). V was shortened by 5 bases and J by 0 bases, with 16 bases between the two germline ends. Germline V gene data show CDR1 as MDHEN and CDR2 as SYDVKM. This CDR3 is built from 16 residues.

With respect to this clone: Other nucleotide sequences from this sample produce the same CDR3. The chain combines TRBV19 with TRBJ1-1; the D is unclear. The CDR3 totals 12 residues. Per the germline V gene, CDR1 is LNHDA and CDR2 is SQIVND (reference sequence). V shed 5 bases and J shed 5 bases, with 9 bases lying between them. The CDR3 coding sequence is TGTGCCAGTAGTCTCGCAGGAACTGAAGCTTTCTTT. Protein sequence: CASSLAGTEAFF.

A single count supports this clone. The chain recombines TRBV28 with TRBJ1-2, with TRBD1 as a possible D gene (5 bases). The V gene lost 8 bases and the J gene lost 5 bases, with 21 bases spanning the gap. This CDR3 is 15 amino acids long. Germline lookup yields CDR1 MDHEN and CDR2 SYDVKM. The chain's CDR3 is CASRAWGRRGYGYTF. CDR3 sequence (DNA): TGTGCCAGCCGGGCCTGGGGACGCCGGGGGTATGGCTACACCTTC.